This T cell receptor (beta chain) was sequenced in a study of blood T cell repertoires in COVID-19. The germline V gene has CDR1 MDHEN and CDR2 SYDVKM. V lost 5 bases, J lost 7 bases, and 15 bases lay in between. There are 14 residues in the CDR3. The study recruited people aged about 18 to 90 years across some 23 US areas. As processed by the authors: Amplifying reference gene primers gave estimates of nucleated cell counts. Sequenced by immunoSEQ multiplex PCR; TCRdb stores in-frame clones only, minus some. V, J and clone size are those of that table, while D and trimming were read from the DNA. Of 320,000 or so clones listed, about 85% are singletons.

J is TRBJ1-5 and V is TRBV28; tentatively, D is TRBD1 (6 bases). The TCR sequence derives from a woman in her 30s who had been exposed to COVID-19. Sequences were obtained from PBMCs or T cells enriched from blood (not recorded which). CDR3 coding DNA: TGTGCCAGCAGTCGAATAAGGGACATCCAGCCCCAGCATTTT. It yields the protein CASSRIRDIQPQHF. Based on the CDR3 plus reference TRBV28 and TRBJ1-5, the full variable domain is DVKVTQSSRYLVKRTGEKVFLECVQDMDHENMFWYRQDPGLGLRLIYFSYDVKMKEKGDIPEGYSVSREKKERFSLILESASTNQTSMYLCASSRIRDIQPQHFGDGTRLSIL.